Listed below are T cell receptor beta chains from one sample, sequenced in a study of blood T cell repertoires in COVID-19. Some clones are missing from TCRdb's copy, which holds only in-frame ones; the method was immunoSEQ multiplex PCR. The sample comprises more than 70,000 clones, about 76% of which are singletons, and approximately 25% rests with the top ten. Sequencing input: peripheral blood. These receptors all stem from a human donor in a cohort sampled during active COVID-19. Each CDR3 is given with its conserved first and last residue. A D gene is named only where the DNA matches it firmly. The listing skips clone size in some rows; elsewhere it reads once, few, many or a size class.

TRBJ1-1 NA 10 TRBV20-1 NA TGCAGTGGGGTCGGGAATCAAGCTTTCTTT CSGVGNQAFF
TRBJ2-3 NA 13 TRBV6-4 NA TGTGCCAGCAGTGATTGGGCGTCGGATACGCAGTATTTT CASSDWASDTQYF
TRBJ2-1 few 10 TRBV2 TRBD2 TGTGCCAGCGATGGCGGGAGACTGTTCTTC CASDGGRLFF
TRBJ2-1 NA 15 TRBV7-9 TRBD2 TGTGCCAGCAGCTTTATCCTAGCGGGTATCAATGAGCAGTTCTTC CASSFILAGINEQFF
TRBJ2-3 once 16 TRBV11-3 TRBD2 TGTGCCAGCAGCTTAGTGTCGGGAGGGCCTGGAGATACGCAGTATTTT CASSLVSGGPGDTQYF
TRBJ1-1 NA 14 TRBV5-4 TRBD1 TGTGCCAGCAGCTTGGAGGGGGCGCGGACTGAAGCTTTCTTT CASSLEGARTEAFF
TRBJ2-2 NA 17 TRBV10-3 TRBD2 TGTGCCATCAGTGAGTGGCTAGCGGAGGCGAACACCGGGGAGCTGTTTTTT CAISEWLAEANTGELFF
TRBJ2-3 NA 13 TRBV7-8 NA TGTGCCAGCAGCTTGGACAGACCAGATACGCAGTATTTT CASSLDRPDTQYF
TRBJ1-2 NA 15 TRBV5-4 NA TGTGCCAGCAGGTTGGGCGAGGGAAATAACTATGGCTACACCTTC CASRLGEGNNYGYTF
TRBJ1-5 few 14 TRBV2 NA TGTGCCAGCAACCTCCTAGGGAGGAGTCAGCCCCAGCATTTT CASNLLGRSQPQHF
TRBJ2-2 NA 15 TRBV6-5 NA TGTGCCAGCAGTTCCGCAGGGTCGAGCACCGGGGAGCTGTTTTTT CASSSAGSSTGELFF
TRBJ1-1 NA 14 TRBV6-6 NA TGTGCCAGCAGTCCGACAGGACAGAACACTGAAGCTTTCTTT CASSPTGQNTEAFF
TRBJ2-7 NA 16 TRBV16 TRBD2 TGTGCCAGCAGCCTCCGACTAGCGACGAGCTCCTACGAGCAGTACTTC CASSLRLATSSYEQYF
TRBJ1-4 NA 14 TRBV18 NA TGTGCCAGCTCAACCCAGGGATTTAATGAAAAACTGTTTTTT CASSTQGFNEKLFF
TRBJ1-1 NA 14 TRBV19 TRBD1 TGTGCCAGTAGGGTGGACAGGGCTAGCACTGAAGCTTTCTTT CASRVDRASTEAFF
TRBJ2-3 NA 16 TRBV5-6 NA TGTGCCAGCAGCTTGTTTACAGGGTTTCCCACAGATACGCAGTATTTT CASSLFTGFPTDTQYF
TRBJ1-1 NA 14 TRBV5-1 TRBD1 TGCGCCAGCAGCCTAGGGGGCCCGGGGACTGAAGCTTTCTTT CASSLGGPGTEAFF
TRBJ2-3 NA 16 TRBV5-6 TRBD1 TGTGCCAGCAGACCGGGACAGGGCATTTATACAGATACGCAGTATTTT CASRPGQGIYTDTQYF
TRBJ2-3 NA 17 TRBV27 TRBD1 TGTGCCAGCAGTTTATCGAACAGTCAGGGGGCATTCGATACGCAGTATTTT CASSLSNSQGAFDTQYF
TRBJ2-5 NA 12 TRBV30 TRBD1 TGTGCCACAAGGGGGCCTCAAGAGACCCAGTACTTC CATRGPQETQYF
TRBJ1-4 NA 18 TRBV4-2 TRBD1 TGTGCCAGCAGCCAAGATGGGCAGGGGGCGACGACTAATGAAAAACTGTTTTTT CASSQDGQGATTNEKLFF
TRBJ2-1 NA 16 TRBV4-2 TRBD2 TGTGCCAGCAGCCAATTTAGCGGGAGCTCCTACAATGAGCAGTTCTTC CASSQFSGSSYNEQFF
TRBJ2-7 NA 15 TRBV10-3 TRBD1 TGTGCCATCACCCCCGGGACAGGAGGGGAATACGAGCAGTACTTC CAITPGTGGEYEQYF
TRBJ2-2 few 16 TRBV4-3 TRBD1 TGCGCCAGCAGCCTTGGACAGGGGGAGGACACCGGGGAGCTGTTTTTT CASSLGQGEDTGELFF
TRBJ2-3 NA 16 TRBV9 TRBD2 TGTGCCAGCAGCCCGACCGGACTAGCGGGAGCAGATACGCAGTATTTT CASSPTGLAGADTQYF
TRBJ2-1 NA 17 TRBV7-2 TRBD2 TGTGCCAGCAGCGGATCGGTCTCCGGGACTAGCATGGATGAGCAGTTCTTC CASSGSVSGTSMDEQFF
TRBJ1-1 NA 14 TRBV5-1 NA TGCGCCAGCAGCGCATTACAGGGGAACACTGAAGCTTTCTTT CASSALQGNTEAFF
TRBJ2-7 NA 14 TRBV7-2 NA TGTGCCAGCAGCTCTGGACAGACACACTACGAGCAGTACTTC CASSSGQTHYEQYF
TRBJ2-1 NA 14 TRBV7-8 TRBD2 TGTGCCAGCAGCCTTAGCGGGAGAGACAATGAGCAGTTCTTC CASSLSGRDNEQFF
TRBJ2-5 NA 16 TRBV5-1 TRBD1 TGCGCCAGCAGCTTAGAGCAGGGGGATTATCAAGAGACCCAGTACTTC CASSLEQGDYQETQYF
TRBJ2-5 NA 14 TRBV11-3 NA TGTGCCAGCAGCGCCACAGGAGGGGAAGAGACCCAGTACTTC CASSATGGEETQYF
TRBJ2-1 NA 12 TRBV10-1 NA TGCGCCAGCAGTGGAACTAGATCTGAGCAGTTCTTC CASSGTRSEQFF
TRBJ2-7 NA 14 TRBV28 NA TGTGCCACGAAGCGAATGGGGGGAGACTACGAGCAGTACTTC CATKRMGGDYEQYF
TRBJ2-1 NA 15 TRBV29-1 TRBD2 TGCAGCGTTGACCGGGGACTAGCCCTGGAAAATGAGCAGTTCTTC CSVDRGLALENEQFF
TRBJ2-7 hyperexpanded 18 TRBV29-1 TRBD2 TGCAGCGTTGAAGAAAATGAGAGGGCGGGAGTTCCCCCCTACGAGCAGTACTTC CSVEENERAGVPPYEQYF
TRBJ2-2 NA 15 TRBV6-5 TRBD2 TGTGCCAGCAGTTACGCGGGAGCGTGGACCGGGGAGCTGTTTTTT CASSYAGAWTGELFF
TRBJ2-1 few 15 TRBV4-3 TRBD1 TGCGCCAGCAGCCGAGGACAGGGATCGTACAATGAGCAGTTCTTC CASSRGQGSYNEQFF
TRBJ1-1 NA 14 TRBV5-1 NA TGCGCCAGCAGCTTGGACAGGGAGAACACTGAAGCTTTCTTT CASSLDRENTEAFF
TRBJ1-2 NA 13 TRBV30 NA TGTGCCTGGAGACAACAGGGAGGGAGTGGCTACACCTTC CAWRQQGGSGYTF
TRBJ1-2 NA 14 TRBV27 TRBD1 TGTGCCAGCAGTTGGACAGGGGCAGAGTATGGCTACACCTTC CASSWTGAEYGYTF
TRBJ1-1 NA 14 TRBV7-9 TRBD1 TGTGCCAGCAGCTTAGGCAGGGGGCAGGTTGAAGCTTTCTTT CASSLGRGQVEAFF
TRBJ1-1 NA 14 TRBV27 NA TGTGCCAGCAGTTTATTAGGCGGGAACACTGAAGCTTTCTTT CASSLLGGNTEAFF
TRBJ2-1 NA 11 TRBV12-3/TRBV12-4 NA TGTGCCAGCAGCGCACTTATTGGGCAGTTCTTC CASSALIGQFF
TRBJ1-1 many 12 TRBV18 TRBD1 TGTGCCAGCTCAATGTGGGACAGTGAAGCTTTCTTT CASSMWDSEAFF
TRBJ1-1 NA 14 TRBV6-5 TRBD1 TGTGCCAGTCCCGACAGGGCGATGAACACTGAAGCTTTCTTT CASPDRAMNTEAFF
TRBJ2-3 NA 15 TRBV5-1 TRBD2 TGCGCCAGCAGCTTGGGTACTTGGGGGGGAGATACGCAGTATTTT CASSLGTWGGDTQYF
TRBJ2-5 once 18 TRBV3-1/TRBV3-2 TRBD2 TGTGCCAGCAGCCTCACTAGCGCTCCGGGAGCTGTTTCGGAGACCCAGTACTTC CASSLTSAPGAVSETQYF